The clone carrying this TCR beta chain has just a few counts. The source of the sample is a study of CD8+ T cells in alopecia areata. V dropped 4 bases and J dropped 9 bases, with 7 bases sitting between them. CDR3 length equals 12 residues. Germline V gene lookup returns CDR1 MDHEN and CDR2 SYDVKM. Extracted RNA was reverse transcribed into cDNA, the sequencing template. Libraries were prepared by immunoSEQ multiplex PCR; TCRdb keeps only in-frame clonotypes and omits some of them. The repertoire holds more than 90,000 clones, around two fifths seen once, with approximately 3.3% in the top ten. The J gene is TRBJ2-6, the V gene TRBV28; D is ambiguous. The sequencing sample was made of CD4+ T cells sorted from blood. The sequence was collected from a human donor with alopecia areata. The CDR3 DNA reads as TGTGCCAGCAGTTGGAGATACAACGTCCTGACTTTC. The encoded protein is CASSWRYNVLTF.